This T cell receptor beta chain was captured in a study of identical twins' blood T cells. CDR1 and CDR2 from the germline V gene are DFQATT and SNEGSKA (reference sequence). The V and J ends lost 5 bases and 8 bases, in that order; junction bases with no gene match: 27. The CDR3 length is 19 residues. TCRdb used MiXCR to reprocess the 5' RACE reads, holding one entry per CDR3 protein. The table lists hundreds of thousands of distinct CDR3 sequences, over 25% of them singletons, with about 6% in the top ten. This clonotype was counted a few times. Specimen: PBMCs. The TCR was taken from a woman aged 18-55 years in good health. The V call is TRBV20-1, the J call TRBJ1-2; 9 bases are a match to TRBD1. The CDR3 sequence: CSAHTRGDRAIISAGGYTF. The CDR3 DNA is TGCAGTGCTCATACTCGAGGGGACAGGGCTATCATTTCGGCTGGCGGCTACACCTTC.